A selection of T cell receptor beta chains follows, all from one sample in a study of blood T cell repertoires in COVID-19. Produced via immunoSEQ multiplex PCR; TCRdb's table is partial and in-frame only. The sample carries about 300,000 clones, around 80% recorded once. Specimen: peripheral blood. The receptors originated from a woman aged 50 to 60 with acute or convalescent COVID-19. The CDR3 runs from the conserved cysteine through the conserved F or W. The order of the fields is CDR3 length, V gene, J gene, CDR3 protein.

>15|TRBV28|TRBJ1-2
CASSLPGQGVYGYTF
>13|TRBV9|TRBJ2-3
CASSGPHTDTQYF
>15|TRBV18|TRBJ2-1
CASSPYWRERNEQFF
>15|TRBV30|TRBJ1-4
CAWSVDSGSNEKLFF
>15|TRBV9|TRBJ2-3
CASSVSSGAPDTQYF
>15|TRBV18|TRBJ2-1
CASSPRIDNYNEQFF
>12|TRBV6-5|TRBJ1-1
CASSTGTAEAFF
>13|TRBV2|TRBJ2-7
CASSADIAYEQYF
>13|TRBV29-1|TRBJ1-1
CSVEVGGGTEAFF
>15|TRBV5-6|TRBJ2-3
CASSGTTRLTDTQYF
>16|TRBV7-3|TRBJ2-7
CASSPTGLAEPYEQYF
>13|TRBV5-1|TRBJ2-1
CASSLGWGDEQFF
>14|TRBV2|TRBJ1-4
CASSEMRVNEKLFF
>13|TRBV7-9|TRBJ2-5
CASSLGAGETQYF
>19|TRBV4-2|TRBJ1-3
CASSQLPGSLSNSGNTIYF
>13|TRBV4-1|TRBJ2-1
CASSPGHYNEQFF
>15|TRBV4-3|TRBJ1-1
CASSQDRDRGEEAFF
>14|TRBV5-5|TRBJ2-3
CASNGLAGADTQYF
>15|TRBV2|TRBJ2-3
CASSERTGSLDTQYF
>14|TRBV9|TRBJ1-4
CASSRDRGGEKLFF
>14|TRBV9|TRBJ2-7
CASSPGDTRYEQYF
>15|TRBV24-1|TRBJ2-2
CATSDPGQGSGELFF
>17|TRBV5-6|TRBJ1-1
CASSHRDRVSFETEAFF
>13|TRBV2|TRBJ2-2
CASTRLTTGELFF
>14|TRBV29-1|TRBJ1-3
CSVARDNSGNTIYF
>18|TRBV5-1|TRBJ1-2
CASSLVGTGGLGTYGYTF
>13|TRBV10-3|TRBJ1-1
CAIKKTGNTEAFF
>15|TRBV11-3|TRBJ2-1
CASSLGQGAYNEQFF
>15|TRBV5-4|TRBJ1-1
CASSLGGTGNTEAFF